This T cell receptor (beta chain) was sequenced in a study of CD8+ T cells in alopecia areata. Study-wide context: Treated patients were dosed with oral tofacitinib, taking 5 to 10 mg twice daily.

Findings and limits, study-wide: Scalp and blood retained many expanded lesional clones during tofacitinib. Normal skin contains resident alphabeta T cells, and these are also sequenced in scalp samples.

Extracted from the samples, RNA was reverse transcribed into cDNA to serve as the sequencing template. The data were produced by immunoSEQ multiplex PCR, yet TCRdb's version contains in-frame clones alone and is incomplete. The sample lists around 190,000 clones; around 65% were seen once. Indicated treatment: oral pan-JAK inhibitor, 5-10 mg twice daily. Sampling of alopecia areata patients yielded lesional scalp punch biopsies as well as peripheral blood. Germline values: CDR1 SEHNR, CDR2 FQNEAQ (reference sequence). The CDR3 runs to 13 residues. The V end lost 5 bases, the J end lost 6 bases, and 13 bases lay between the germline ends. In the case of this clone: Antigen specificity is unknown.

The chain joins TRBV7-9 to TRBJ1-1; D may be TRBD1 (6 bases). This receptor was identified in a human donor with alopecia areata. The specimen comprised CD4+ T cells sorted from blood, sampled at week 4, from a patient treated with tofacitinib. The CDR3 nucleotides read TGTGCCAGCAGCACACAGGGTGACGCTGAAGCTTTCTTT. It specifies CASSTQGDAEAFF. Filled out from reference TRBV7-9 and TRBJ1-1, the complete variable domain reads DTGVSQNPRHKITKRGQNVTFRCDPISEHNRLYWYRQTLGQGPEFLTYFQNEAQLEKSRLLSDRFSAERPKGSFSTLEIQRTEQGDSAMYLCASSTQGDAEAFFGQGTRLTVV.